The 24 T cell receptor beta chains listed next were all sequenced from one sample in a study of T-cell memory formation after mild COVID-19. TCRdb re-analysed the 5' RACE reads in MiXCR, keeping a single row per CDR3 protein. The profile shows under 200,000 distinct CDR3 sequences, about an eighth of them singletons. Sequenced sample: PBMCs or a T cell subset sorted from them (not recorded which). All receptors derive from a man between 18 and 35 years old who had mild COVID-19 (a few samples of this study predate the infection). Cell type and time point are not known.

The rearrangement links TRBV28 to TRBJ1-6, with a possible D match to TRBD1 (6 bases). The CDR3 has 14 residues. Germline-derived CDR1 and CDR2 are MDHEN and SYDVKM. V dropped 4 bases and J dropped 4 bases, with 8 bases sitting between them. The CDR3 DNA reads as TGTGCCAGCAGTTCGCAGGGGTATAATTCACCCCTCCACTTT. This gives the protein CASSSQGYNSPLHF.

This clonotype was recorded a few times. V usage is TRBV5-4 and J usage is TRBJ2-2; 11 positions agree with TRBD2. J gave up 4 bases and V 4 bases, and 9 bases lay outside the gene matches. The CDR3 has 17 residues. Germline V gene sequence: CDR1 SGHNT, CDR2 YYREEE (reference sequence). Written as DNA, the CDR3 is TGTGCCAGCAGCCCTTCTAGCGGGGGGCGCGGCACCGGGGAGCTGTTTTTT. Amino acid sequence: CASSPSSGGRGTGELFF.

The chain joins TRBV2 to TRBJ1-3; D uncertain. V was cut by 7 bases and J by 1 base, with 8 bases left in between. The CDR3 covers 13 residues. Germline V gene sequence: CDR1 SNHLY, CDR2 FYNNEI. The CDR3 here is CASTIGSGNTIYF. The CDR3 nucleotides are TGTGCCAGCACGATCGGATCTGGAAACACCATATATTTT.

The rearrangement links TRBV20-1 to TRBJ2-4; D is possibly TRBD1 (6 bases). V lost 6 bases to trimming and J lost 4 bases, with 13 bases between them. Germline CDR1 DFQATT, CDR2 SNEGSKA (reference sequence). The CDR3 is made up of 13 amino acids. The CDR3 nucleotides read TGCAGTGCCCTGGGACAAGGGAAAAACATTCAGTACTTC. Translating gives CSALGQGKNIQYF.

This clonotype was recorded a few times. The chain is built from TRBV6-1 and TRBJ2-7, with D unresolved. CDR1 and CDR2 (germline): MNHNS, SASEGT. The CDR3 is made up of 12 amino acids. V dropped 4 bases and J dropped 7 bases, with 11 bases sitting between them. The CDR3: CASSGQVGEQYV. The CDR3 nucleotides are TGTGCCAGCAGTGGTCAGGTGGGGGAGCAGTACGTC.

The rearrangement uses TRBV5-1 and TRBJ2-2; D is unresolved. The CDR3 is made up of 16 amino acids. CDR1 is SGHRS and CDR2 is YFSETQ in the germline V gene. The ends were cut back, 1 base at V and 8 bases at J, with 18 bases in the middle. CDR3 nucleotide sequence: TGCGCCAGCAGCTTGTTAGGGTGGCCCTCAACTGGGGAGCTGTTTTTT. Residues: CASSLLGWPSTGELFF.

The chain couples TRBV7-2 to TRBJ1-1, with D uncertain. Germline CDR1 is SGHTA and CDR2 is FQGNSA. Trimming cost V 5 bases and J 1 base, with 8 bases left between them. This CDR3 has 13 residues. As DNA, the CDR3 is TGTGCCAGCAGCCCGACAAGGAACACTGAAGCTTTCTTT. It yields the protein CASSPTRNTEAFF.

This clonotype was seen a handful of times. The rearrangement links TRBV6-6 to TRBJ1-1, with 7 nucleotides matching TRBD1. Per germline, CDR1 MNHNY and CDR2 SVGAGI (reference sequence). V lost 7 bases to trimming and J lost 2 bases; unmatched junction nucleotides: 7. The CDR3 is made up of 14 amino acids. The CDR3 here is CASTLQGRNTEAFF. As DNA, the CDR3 is TGTGCCAGCACCCTACAGGGGCGAAACACTGAAGCTTTCTTT.

The chain uses TRBV7-9 and TRBJ1-1; a weak D match, TRBD1 (6 bases). There are 13 residues in the CDR3. In germline, CDR1 is SEHNR, CDR2 FQNEAQ (reference sequence). With 9 bases removed from V and 4 bases from J, the gap between germline ends came to 15 bases. The CDR3 coding sequence is TGTGCCAGTATCAAGGGGGAGGCCACTGAAGCTTTCTTT. Residues: CASIKGEATEAFF.

The table lists this clonotype with a few counts. This chain connects TRBV6-2 or TRBV6-3 to TRBJ2-7; D ambiguous. Germline CDR1 MNHEY, CDR2 SVGEGT. V lost 5 bases to trimming and J lost 3 bases, with 11 bases between them. The CDR3 consists of 13 residues. The CDR3 DNA is TGTGCCAGCAGTGAAGGGTACAGCTACGAGCAGTACGTC. As protein: CASSEGYSYEQYV.

This clonotype was seen more than once but under ten times. The chain carries TRBV29-1 and TRBJ2-5; 7 bases map to TRBD2. Trimming at V came to 7 bases and at J to 5 bases, leaving 13 bases not matched to a gene. The CDR3 is 14 residues long. CDR1 is SQVTM, CDR2 ANQGSEA, per germline. The DNA for the CDR3 is TGCAGCGCCGCCTCGACTAGCTCGTGGGAGACCCAGTACTTC. Translation: CSAASTSSWETQYF.

The J gene is TRBJ1-2, the V gene TRBV14; D is ambiguous. Trimming left V 4 bases short and J 7 bases short, with 13 bases between. The CDR3 extends over 13 amino acids. Germline V CDR1 and CDR2: SGHDN, FVKESK. The CDR3, as DNA: TGTGCCAGCAGCCCAGGCCCGATGGGTGGCTACACCTTC. As protein: CASSPGPMGGYTF.

This clonotype came up many times. The chain couples TRBV7-9 to TRBJ1-5, with D possibly TRBD1 on 6 matching bases. Trimming stripped 2 bases from V and 2 bases from J, with 10 bases between. Per the germline V gene, CDR1 is SEHNR and CDR2 is FQNEAQ (reference sequence). CDR3 length: 15 residues. The CDR3 spells CASSLNREGNQPQHF. The CDR3 bases are TGTGCCAGCAGCTTAAACAGGGAGGGCAATCAGCCCCAGCATTTT. Full variable domain (outside the CDR3, taken from reference TRBV7-9 and TRBJ1-5): DTGVSQNPRHKITKRGQNVTFRCDPISEHNRLYWYRQTLGQGPEFLTYFQNEAQLEKSRLLSDRFSAERPKGSFSTLEIQRTEQGDSAMYLCASSLNREGNQPQHFGDGTRLSIL.

This clonotype appeared many times. The rearrangement links TRBV7-2 to TRBJ2-6, with D perhaps assigned TRBD1 or TRBD2 (5 bases each). Germline CDR1 and CDR2: SGHTA and FQGNSA. CDR3 length equals 15 residues. V lost 1 base and J lost 2, with 6 bases in between. The CDR3 region is CASSLGGAGANVLTF. CDR3 in DNA: TGTGCCAGCAGCTTAGGAGGGGCTGGGGCCAACGTCCTGACTTTC.

This clonotype was counted a few times. This chain joins TRBV12-3 or TRBV12-4 and TRBJ2-1; possibly TRBD1 or TRBD2 for D (5 bases each). CDR3 length equals 12 residues. Trimming took 4 bases from V and 12 from J, leaving 13 bases between them. CDR3 in amino acids: CASSSGTRGQFF. As DNA, the CDR3 is TGTGCCAGCAGTTCGGGTACTAGGGGGCAGTTCTTC.

This chain connects TRBV5-1 to TRBJ2-2; D not certain. The germline V gene has CDR1 SGHRS and CDR2 YFSETQ. The CDR3 runs to 13 residues. V shed 0 bases and J shed 6 bases, with 6 bases lying between them. CDR3 loop: CASSLDSSGELFF. CDR3 coding DNA: TGCGCCAGCAGCTTGGACAGCTCCGGGGAGCTGTTTTTT.

This clonotype was observed a few times. The chain carries TRBV29-1 and TRBJ1-5, with D possibly TRBD1 on 5 matching bases. Per germline, CDR1 SQVTM and CDR2 ANQGSEA. This CDR3 region has 11 residues. The V gene lost 4 bases and the J gene lost 5 bases, with 6 bases spanning the gap. The CDR3 loop is CSVGGDQPQHF. The CDR3 DNA reads TGCAGCGTTGGGGGGGATCAGCCCCAGCATTTT.

This clonotype was counted a few times. V is TRBV6-2 or TRBV6-3 and J is TRBJ2-1; unclear D gene. The V end was cut by 3 bases, the J end by 8 bases, with 17 bases between. The V gene's germline CDR1 is MNHEY and CDR2 SVGEGT. This CDR3 comprises 15 residues. This CDR3 reads CASSYTPRQIDEQFF. The CDR3 DNA follows: TGTGCCAGCAGTTATACCCCCCGGCAGATCGATGAGCAGTTCTTC.

In the case of this clonotype: One end of the junction does not line up with germline, which may come from a read error. The chain combines TRBV12-3 or TRBV12-4 with TRBJ1-5; D is undetermined. The CDR3 contains 12 residues. Written as DNA, the CDR3 is TGTGCCGGCAGTTTCCCCGATCAGCCCCAGCATTTT. The encoded protein is CAGSFPDQPQHF.

This clonotype appeared a few times. The chain links TRBV6-5 to TRBJ2-7; a weak D match, TRBD1 (6 bases). The ends were cut back, 3 bases at V and 4 bases at J, with 16 bases in the middle. Germline assignment: CDR1 MNHEY and CDR2 SVGAGI. The CDR3 extends over 15 amino acids. The CDR3 bases are TGTGCCAGCAGTTATAACCCAGGGGTGGTTTACGAGCAGTACTTC. This sequence encodes CASSYNPGVVYEQYF.

The chain combines TRBV6-5 with TRBJ1-2; D is unclear. Germline V lookup: CDR1 MNHEY, CDR2 SVGAGI. This CDR3 comprises 10 residues. Trimming took 6 bases from V and 6 from J, leaving 5 bases between them. In DNA form, the CDR3 reads TGTGCCAGCAGGGGTAATGGCTACACCTTC. Amino acids: CASRGNGYTF.

Concerning this clonotype: A read error may be the cause here, since a much bigger clone is one base away. The chain uses TRBV20-1 and TRBJ2-3; no clear D. Germline loops: CDR1 DFQATT, CDR2 SNEGSKA (reference sequence). The CDR3 runs to 11 residues. For the CDR3, the DNA is TGCAGTGCTAGGGGAATAGATACGGAGTATTTT. Protein: CSARGIDTEYF.

The table lists this clonotype with a few counts. The chain carries TRBV7-3 and TRBJ2-3, with D possibly TRBD1 on 6 matching bases. V shed 6 bases and J shed 0 bases, with 13 bases lying between them. Looked up from germline, CDR1 is SGHTA and CDR2 is FQGTGA. The CDR3 runs to 15 residues. The CDR3 DNA is TGTGCCAGCAGACGACTGGGGGCCAGCACAGATACGCAGTATTTT. It yields the protein CASRRLGASTDTQYF.

V is TRBV7-3 and J is TRBJ2-2; no reliable D call. Germline V gene sequence: CDR1 SGHTA, CDR2 FQGTGA. Trimming took off 3 bases at V and 7 bases at J, with 12 bases between the two ends. The CDR3 has 14 residues. CDR3 coding DNA: TGTGCCAGCAGCTTTAACAGTGGTGGCGGGGAGCTGTTTTTT. Its protein is CASSFNSGGGELFF.